One and the same sample provided the 5 T cell receptor beta chains below, sequenced in a study of blood T cells in healthy people across ages. Combining a sample-barcoded 5' primer with a J-beta primer mix, a second PCR ran for about 6 to 11 cycles. TCRdb reanalysed the 5' RACE reads using MiXCR and keeps one entry per CDR3 protein. This sample has 630,000 or so distinct CDR3 sequences, with about 34% found just once. What was sequenced was blood. Receptors originate from a woman older than 75 in good health.

On this clonotype itself: This may be a read error: a much more frequent sequence differs by one nucleotide. In this CDR3 the conserved last residue, phenylalanine or tryptophan, is missing, so a read error is likely. This sequence joins TRBV5-5 and TRBJ2-6; 10 positions match TRBD1. The CDR3 loop spans 18 amino acids. Trimming took 4 bases from V and 0 from J; bases not matched to a gene: 7. CDR1 is SGHKS and CDR2 is YYEKEE in the germline V gene (reference sequence). This CDR3 is CASSLGTGAFSGANVLTV. The DNA of the CDR3 is TGTGCCAGCAGCCTGGGGACAGGGGCCTTCTCTGGGGCCAACGTCCTGACTGTC.

To note about this clonotype: One end of the junction varies from germline; a read error may be responsible. The rearrangement uses TRBV20-1 and TRBJ2-5, with 7 bases that match TRBD2. Germline values: CDR1 DFQATT, CDR2 SNEGSKA (reference sequence). The CDR3 has 13 residues. The CDR3 bases are TGCAGTGCCAGAGCGGGAAAAAGAGAGACCCAGTACTTC. This encodes CSARAGKRETQYF.

The sample holds a few counts of this clonotype. This may come from a read error, since a much larger clone is one base off. The CDR3 reads CASSLRPWDRVTYEQFF. Here the CDR3 DNA reads TGTGCCAGCAGCTTAAGGCCCTGGGACAGGGTCACCTACGAGCAGTTCTTC. The chain recombines TRBV7-3 with TRBJ2-1, with 9 bases that match TRBD1. The junction had 14 bases not matched to a gene; V was cut back by 1 base and J by 10 bases. From germline, CDR1 is SGHTA and CDR2 FQGTGA. The length of the CDR3 is 17 residues.

This clonotype was counted only a few times. V is TRBV7-2 and J is TRBJ1-6; D is uncertain. Germline V lookup: CDR1 SGHTA, CDR2 FQGNSA. Trimming removed 3 bases from V and 7 bases from J, with 10 bases in between. This CDR3 spans 14 amino acids. Here the CDR3 DNA reads TGTGCCAGCAGCTTTAACTCTGGGAATTCACCCCTCCACTTT. It translates to CASSFNSGNSPLHF.

The sample holds one count of this clonotype. The gene calls are TRBV25-1 and TRBJ1-5, with D unresolved. This CDR3 has 11 amino acids. The ends were cut back, 7 bases at V and 9 bases at J, with 10 bases in the middle. CDR1 and CDR2 (germline): MGHDK, SYGVNS. Here the CDR3 reads CASIWAGPQHF. The DNA for the CDR3 is TGTGCCAGCATCTGGGCAGGGCCCCAGCATTTT.